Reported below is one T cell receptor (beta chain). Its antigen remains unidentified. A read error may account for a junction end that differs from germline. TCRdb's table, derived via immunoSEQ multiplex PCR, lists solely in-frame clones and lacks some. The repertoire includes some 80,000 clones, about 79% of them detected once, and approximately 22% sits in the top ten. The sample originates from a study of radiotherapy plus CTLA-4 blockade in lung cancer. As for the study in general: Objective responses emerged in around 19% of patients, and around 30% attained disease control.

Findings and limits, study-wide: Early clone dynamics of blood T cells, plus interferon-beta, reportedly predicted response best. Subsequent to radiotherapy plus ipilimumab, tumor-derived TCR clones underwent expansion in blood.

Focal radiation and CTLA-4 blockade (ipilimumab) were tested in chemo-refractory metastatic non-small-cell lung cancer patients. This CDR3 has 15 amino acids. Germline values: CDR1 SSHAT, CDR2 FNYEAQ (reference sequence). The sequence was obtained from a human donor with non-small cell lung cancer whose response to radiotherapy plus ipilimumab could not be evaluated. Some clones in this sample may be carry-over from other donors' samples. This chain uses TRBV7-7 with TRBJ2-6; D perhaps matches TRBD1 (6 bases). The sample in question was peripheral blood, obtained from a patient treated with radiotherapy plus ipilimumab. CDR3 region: CASSTGIAGANVLTF. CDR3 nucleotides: TGTGCTAGCAGCACAGGGATCGCTGGGGCCAACGTCCTGACTTTC.